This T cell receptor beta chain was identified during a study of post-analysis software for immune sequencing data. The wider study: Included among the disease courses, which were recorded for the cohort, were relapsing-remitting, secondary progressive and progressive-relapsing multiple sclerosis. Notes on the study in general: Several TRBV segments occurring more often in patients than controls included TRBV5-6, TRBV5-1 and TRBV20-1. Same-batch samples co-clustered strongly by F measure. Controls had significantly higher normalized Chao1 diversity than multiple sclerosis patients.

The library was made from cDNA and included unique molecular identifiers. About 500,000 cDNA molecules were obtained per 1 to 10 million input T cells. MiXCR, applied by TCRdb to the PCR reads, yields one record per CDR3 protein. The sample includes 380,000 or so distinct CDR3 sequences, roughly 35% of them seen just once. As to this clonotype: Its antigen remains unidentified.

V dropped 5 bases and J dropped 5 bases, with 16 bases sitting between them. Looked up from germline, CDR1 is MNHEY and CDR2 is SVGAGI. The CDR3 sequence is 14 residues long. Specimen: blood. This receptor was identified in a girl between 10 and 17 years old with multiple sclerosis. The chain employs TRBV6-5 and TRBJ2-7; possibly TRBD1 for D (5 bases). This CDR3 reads CASSRGSLGNEQYF. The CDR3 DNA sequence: TGTGCCAGCAGTAGGGGTTCGTTGGGCAACGAGCAGTACTTC.